One sample yielded the 13 T cell receptor beta chains listed below, sequenced in a study of CD8 T cells in Susac syndrome. Random hexamers were used to reverse transcribe the RNA input (about 0.5 to 1 ug). In TCRdb, the immunoSEQ multiplex PCR reads were re-called with MiXCR into one record per CDR3 protein. The repertoire holds approximately 190,000 distinct CDR3 sequences, with about 95% as singletons. Specimen: CD4+ T cells from PBMCs. Every receptor here comes from a human donor with multiple sclerosis.

The chain couples TRBV18 to TRBJ2-5; maybe TRBD1 (6 bases). This CDR3 has 16 residues. With 1 base removed from V and 4 bases from J, the gap between germline ends came to 16 bases. Per germline, CDR1 KGHSH and CDR2 LQKENI. The CDR3 nucleotides read TGTGCCAGCTCACCACGAAACACAGGGACGGGAGAGACCCAGTACTTC. Amino acid sequence: CASSPRNTGTGETQYF.

The J gene is TRBJ2-3, the V gene TRBV7-9; D not certain. Looked up from germline, CDR1 is SEHNR and CDR2 is FQNEAQ (reference sequence). The length of the CDR3 is 11 residues. The V and J ends lost 5 bases and 7 bases respectively, with 7 bases between them. The CDR3 here is CASSAMNTQYF. The CDR3, as DNA: TGTGCCAGCAGCGCTATGAATACGCAGTATTTT. Filled out from reference TRBV7-9 and TRBJ2-3, the complete variable domain reads DTGVSQNPRHKITKRGQNVTFRCDPISEHNRLYWYRQTLGQGPEFLTYFQNEAQLEKSRLLSDRFSAERPKGSFSTLEIQRTEQGDSAMYLCASSAMNTQYFGPGTRLTVL.

V gene TRBV4-1 combines with J gene TRBJ2-1, with D unresolved. V was shortened by 0 bases and J by 4 bases, with 22 bases between the two germline ends. Germline V CDR1 and CDR2: MGHRA, YSYEKL. This CDR3 comprises 19 residues. In nucleotides, the CDR3 is TGCGCCAGCAGCCAAGATCGAACACTGAGGCGTCAGACGTACAATGAGCAGTTCTTC. Translating gives CASSQDRTLRRQTYNEQFF.

The J gene is TRBJ2-1, the V gene TRBV9; tentative D call: TRBD2 (5 bases). CDR1 and CDR2 (germline): SGDLS, YYNGEE. The CDR3 spans 16 residues. Trimming pared 3 bases from V and 4 bases from J, leaving 17 bases between. The CDR3 DNA follows: TGTGCCAGCAGCGCCTTCGAGGGAAGCGGATACAATGAGCAGTTCTTC. Amino acids: CASSAFEGSGYNEQFF.

This clonotype showed up just once. The chain joins TRBV20-1 to TRBJ2-3; possible D gene TRBD2, 6 bases. V lost 6 bases to trimming and J lost 5 bases, with 24 bases between them. The germline CDR1 and CDR2 sequences are DFQATT and SNEGSKA (reference sequence). This CDR3 spans 16 amino acids. CDR3 in amino acids: CSAQGRLAISRDTQYF. The CDR3 DNA reads TGCAGTGCCCAGGGTCGTCTAGCGATATCCAGAGATACGCAGTATTTT.

This chain uses TRBV5-1 with TRBJ1-5; TRBD1 is a possible D gene (5 bases). V was shortened by 0 bases and J by 0 bases, with 10 bases between the two germline ends. The length of the CDR3 is 16 residues. The V gene's germline CDR1 is SGHRS and CDR2 YFSETQ. The CDR3 bases are TGCGCCAGCAGCTTGGCAGGGCCCTATAGCAATCAGCCCCAGCATTTT. It specifies CASSLAGPYSNQPQHF.

The V and J genes are TRBV4-2 and TRBJ2-2; 13 positions match TRBD2. V was pared by 0 bases and J by 7 bases, with 2 bases of the junction left unmatched. Germline CDR1 is LGHNA and CDR2 is YNFKEQ. This CDR3 region has 16 residues. The CDR3, as DNA: TGTGCCAGCAGCCAAGAAGGGACTAGCGGGGACGGGGAGCTGTTTTTT. Amino acid sequence: CASSQEGTSGDGELFF.

Only one count was recorded for this clonotype. This sequence joins TRBV20-1 and TRBJ2-1, with TRBD2 identical over 7 bases. Looked up from germline, CDR1 is DFQATT and CDR2 is SNEGSKA (reference sequence). V was clipped by 0 bases and J by 6 bases; unmatched bases: 11. There are 16 residues in the CDR3. DNA for the CDR3: TGCAGTGCTAGAGATGCCCGTGGGGGAGGGTCCAATGAGCAGTTCTTC. Protein sequence: CSARDARGGGSNEQFF.

The V call is TRBV29-1, the J call TRBJ1-1; no clear D. The V end lost 1 base, the J end lost 13 bases, and 10 bases lay between the germline ends. Germline CDR1 is SQVTM and CDR2 is ANQGSEA. This CDR3 contains 10 residues. The CDR3, as DNA: TGCAGCGTTGAAGGAGAAGACGTTTTCTTT. Its protein product is CSVEGEDVFF.

The chain joins TRBV11-2 to TRBJ2-1, with 12 bases matching TRBD2. Looked up from germline, CDR1 is SGHAT and CDR2 is FQNNGV. J lost 7 bases, V lost 5 bases, and 12 bases had no gene match. The CDR3 spans 17 residues. CDR3: CASSLGLAGSMSNEQFF. In nucleotides, the CDR3 is TGTGCCAGCAGCCTAGGACTAGCGGGAAGTATGAGTAATGAGCAGTTCTTC. The full variable domain, in which reference TRBV11-2 and TRBJ2-1 provide the parts outside the CDR3, is EAGVAQSPRYKIIEKRQSVAFWCNPISGHATLYWYQQILGQGPKLLIQFQNNGVVDDSQLPKDRFSAERLKGVDSTLKIQPAKLEDSAVYLCASSLGLAGSMSNEQFFGPGTRLTVL.

This chain joins TRBV3-1 and TRBJ1-1; no clear D. This CDR3 has 16 residues. V was clipped by 4 bases and J by 1 base, with 16 bases between them. Germline CDR1 reads LGHDT; CDR2 reads YNNKEL (reference sequence). In nucleotides, the CDR3 is TGTGCCAGCAGCCTCCCGGGGAGAATCTCGAACACTGAAGCTTTCTTT. It specifies CASSLPGRISNTEAFF.

The chain links TRBV29-1 to TRBJ2-5, with D possibly matching TRBD2 (6 bases). There are 14 residues in the CDR3. Germline CDR1 SQVTM, CDR2 ANQGSEA. Trimming removed 4 bases from V and 5 bases from J, with 17 bases in between. In nucleotides, the CDR3 is TGCAGCGTTGTGTCGCGACCTGCGGGGGAGACCCAGTACTTC. Protein product: CSVVSRPAGETQYF. The entire variable domain, with the rest obtained from reference TRBV29-1 and TRBJ2-5, is as follows: SAVISQKPSRDICQRGTSLTIQCQVDSQVTMMFWYRQQPGQSLTLIATANQGSEATYESGFVIDKFPISRPNLTFSTLTVSNMSPEDSSIYLCSVVSRPAGETQYFGPGTRLLVL.

The rearrangement links TRBV24-1 to TRBJ1-5, with D possibly being TRBD1 (5 bases). The CDR3 spans 13 residues. Trimming left V 1 base short and J 10 bases short, with 10 bases between. The germline gives CDR1 KGHDR, CDR2 SFDVKD. CDR3 loop: CATSDFSGHPQHF. The CDR3, as DNA: TGTGCCACCAGTGATTTCTCAGGACACCCCCAGCATTTT.